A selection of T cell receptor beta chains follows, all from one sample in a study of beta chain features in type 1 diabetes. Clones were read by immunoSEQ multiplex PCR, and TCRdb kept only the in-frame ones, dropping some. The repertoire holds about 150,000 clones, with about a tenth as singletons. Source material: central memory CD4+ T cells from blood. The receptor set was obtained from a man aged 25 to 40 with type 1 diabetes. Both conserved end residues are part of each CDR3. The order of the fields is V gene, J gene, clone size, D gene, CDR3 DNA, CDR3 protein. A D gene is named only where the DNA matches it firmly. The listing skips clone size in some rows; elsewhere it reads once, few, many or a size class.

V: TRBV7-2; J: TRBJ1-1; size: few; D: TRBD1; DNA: TGTGCCAGCAGCTTCACAGGGGGCCGGGACACTGAAGCTTTCTTT; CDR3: CASSFTGGRDTEAFF
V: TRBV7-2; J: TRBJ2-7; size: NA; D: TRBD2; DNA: TGTGCCAGCAGCGCCAGTAGCGGGACCTACGAGCAGTACTTC; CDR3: CASSASSGTYEQYF
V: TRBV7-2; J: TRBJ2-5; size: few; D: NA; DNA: TGTGCCAGCAGCTTAGTGCAGGGATTCGGAGAGACCCAGTACTTC; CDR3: CASSLVQGFGETQYF
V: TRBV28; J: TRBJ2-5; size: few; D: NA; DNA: TGTGCCAGCACCACGACAGGAACAGAGACCCAGTACTTC; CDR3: CASTTTGTETQYF
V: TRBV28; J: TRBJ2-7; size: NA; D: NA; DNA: TGTGCCAGCAGCGAGGAGGGCGAGCAGTACTTC; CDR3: CASSEEGEQYF
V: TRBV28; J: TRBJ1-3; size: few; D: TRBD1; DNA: TGTGCCAGCAGGCCAGGGGGCGCAGGAAACACCATATATTTT; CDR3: CASRPGGAGNTIYF
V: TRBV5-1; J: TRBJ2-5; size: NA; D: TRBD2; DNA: TGCGCCAGCAGCTTGGTTGCTAGCGGGAAAGAGACCCAGTACTTC; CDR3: CASSLVASGKETQYF
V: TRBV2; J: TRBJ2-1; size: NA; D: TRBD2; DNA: TGTGCCAGCAGTGGGGCGGGAGGGCCAAATGAGCAGTTCTTC; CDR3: CASSGAGGPNEQFF
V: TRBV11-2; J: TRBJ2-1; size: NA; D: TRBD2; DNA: TGTGCCAGCAGCTTAACCCGGGAGGGCTACAATGAGCAGTTCTTC; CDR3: CASSLTREGYNEQFF
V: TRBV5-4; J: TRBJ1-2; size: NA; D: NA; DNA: TGTGCCAGCAGCGCCTACTGGGGGGATGGCTACACCTTC; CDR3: CASSAYWGDGYTF
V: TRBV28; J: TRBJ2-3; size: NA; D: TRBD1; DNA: TGTGCCAGCAGTTTACCCGGACAGGGGGGAGTTACGCAGTATTTT; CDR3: CASSLPGQGGVTQYF
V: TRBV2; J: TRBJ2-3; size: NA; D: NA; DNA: TGTGCCAGCCGCGGTGAGACAGATACGCAGTATTTT; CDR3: CASRGETDTQYF
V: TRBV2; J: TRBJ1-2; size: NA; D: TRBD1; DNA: TGTGCCACCACATTGACAGGGCGGTCTCGCTACACCTTC; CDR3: CATTLTGRSRYTF
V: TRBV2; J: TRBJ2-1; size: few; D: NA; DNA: TGTGCCAGCAGTGTCGGGTACAATGAGCAGTTCTTC; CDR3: CASSVGYNEQFF
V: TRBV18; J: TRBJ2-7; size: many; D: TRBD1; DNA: TGTGCCAGCTCATCGACAGGGACCGACGAGCAGTACTTC; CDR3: CASSSTGTDEQYF
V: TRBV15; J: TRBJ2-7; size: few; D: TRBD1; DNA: TGTGCCACCAGCAGAGGAGGGACAGGGGTTGAGCAGTACTTC; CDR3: CATSRGGTGVEQYF
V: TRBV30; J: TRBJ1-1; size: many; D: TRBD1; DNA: TGTGCCTGGAGTGTAAGACAGGGGCAAGGAATCACTGAAGCTTTCTTT; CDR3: CAWSVRQGQGITEAFF
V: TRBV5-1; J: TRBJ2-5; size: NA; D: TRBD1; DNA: TGCGCCAGCAGCTTGGGACAGGGCCAAGAGACCCAGTACTTC; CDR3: CASSLGQGQETQYF
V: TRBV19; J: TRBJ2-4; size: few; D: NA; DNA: TGTGCCAGTAATCAGAGAGGGATGGGAAACATTCAGTACTTC; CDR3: CASNQRGMGNIQYF
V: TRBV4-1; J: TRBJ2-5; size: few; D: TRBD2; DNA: TGCGCCAGCAGCCAGGACCAAAGCGGGAGGGCCGGCCCAAGGGAGACCCAGTACTTC; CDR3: CASSQDQSGRAGPRETQYF
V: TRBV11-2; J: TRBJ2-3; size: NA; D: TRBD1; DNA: TGTGCCAGCCGACAGGGTAGCACAGATACGCAGTATTTT; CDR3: CASRQGSTDTQYF
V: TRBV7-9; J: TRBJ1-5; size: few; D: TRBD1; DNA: TGTGCCAGCAGCTCAGACAGGGGGCGAATGGGCAATCAGCCCCAGCATTTT; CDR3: CASSSDRGRMGNQPQHF
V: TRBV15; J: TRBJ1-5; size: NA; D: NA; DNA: TGTGCCACCAGCAGAGACAAACAGGGTAATAGCAATCAGCCCCAGCATTTT; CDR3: CATSRDKQGNSNQPQHF
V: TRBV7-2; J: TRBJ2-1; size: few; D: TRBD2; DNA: TGTGCCAGCAGCGCGCGACTAGCGAATGAGCAGTTCTTC; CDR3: CASSARLANEQFF
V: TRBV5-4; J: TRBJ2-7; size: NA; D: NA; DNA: TGTGCCAGCAGCTTGACAGGGACCTTGGGTCGGGAGCAGTACTTC; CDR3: CASSLTGTLGREQYF
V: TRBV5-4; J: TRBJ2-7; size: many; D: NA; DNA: TGTGCCAGCAGCTTGGAGCCGGGGTCCTACGAGCAGTACTTC; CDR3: CASSLEPGSYEQYF
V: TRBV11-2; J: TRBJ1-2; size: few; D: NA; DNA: TGTGCCAGCAGCCTCAGCGGGCAGGGTAGTGGCTACACCTTC; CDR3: CASSLSGQGSGYTF
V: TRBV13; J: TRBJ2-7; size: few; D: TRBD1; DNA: TGTGCCAGCAGCGAAACAGGGGGCGAAGCGGGCGAGCAGTACTTC; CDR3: CASSETGGEAGEQYF
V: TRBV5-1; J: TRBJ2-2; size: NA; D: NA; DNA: TGCGCCAGCAGCTTGGAGGGGCCCGGGGAGCTGTTTTTT; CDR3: CASSLEGPGELFF
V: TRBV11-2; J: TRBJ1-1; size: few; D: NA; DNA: TGTGCCAGCAGCGTTATAGGGGACACTGAAGCTTTCTTT; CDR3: CASSVIGDTEAFF
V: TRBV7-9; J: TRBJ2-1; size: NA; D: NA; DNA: TGTGCCAGCAGCTCCAGAACTAGCTTCAGTGAGCAGTTCTTC; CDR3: CASSSRTSFSEQFF
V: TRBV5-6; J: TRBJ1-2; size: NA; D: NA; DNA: TGTGCCAGCAGCTTGGCGGTAGGGGTCCATGGCTACACCTTC; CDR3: CASSLAVGVHGYTF
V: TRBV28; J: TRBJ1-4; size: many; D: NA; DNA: TGTGCCAGCAGGATTCCGGGGTTAGAAAAACTGTTTTTT; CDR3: CASRIPGLEKLFF
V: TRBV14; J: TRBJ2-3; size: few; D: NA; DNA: TGTGCCAGCAGCCGAGATACTACTAGAGATACGCAGTATTTT; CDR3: CASSRDTTRDTQYF
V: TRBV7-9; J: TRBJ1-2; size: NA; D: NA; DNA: TGTGCCAGCAGCCCCTCACAGGGTTTTTCGGGCTACACCTTC; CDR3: CASSPSQGFSGYTF
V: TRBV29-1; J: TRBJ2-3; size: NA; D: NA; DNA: TGCAGCGTTGAAGATCACAGGTTTGGCACAGATACGCAGTATTTT; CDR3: CSVEDHRFGTDTQYF
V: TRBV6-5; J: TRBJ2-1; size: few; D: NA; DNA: TGTGCCAGCAGTTTAACTTTGGGGCAGGATGAGCAGTTCTTC; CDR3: CASSLTLGQDEQFF
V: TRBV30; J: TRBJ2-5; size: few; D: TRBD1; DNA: TGTGCCTCCACAAGAGGGGGCGTAGGTGGGGGACAAGAGACCCAGTACTTC; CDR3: CASTRGGVGGGQETQYF
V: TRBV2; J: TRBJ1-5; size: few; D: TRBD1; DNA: TGTGCCAGCACCGGGACAGGGGGCAAACAGCCCCAGCATTTT; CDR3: CASTGTGGKQPQHF
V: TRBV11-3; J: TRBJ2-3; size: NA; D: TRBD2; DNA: TGTGCCAGCAGCTTTAGCGGGACAACAGATACGCAGTATTTT; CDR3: CASSFSGTTDTQYF
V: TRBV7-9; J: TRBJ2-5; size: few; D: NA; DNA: TGTGCCAGCAGCTTAGTTCGAGAGACCCAGTACTTC; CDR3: CASSLVRETQYF
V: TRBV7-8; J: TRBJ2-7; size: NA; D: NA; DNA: TGTGCCAGCAGCTTAGAGGGGGAGTTCGTCAACGAGCAGTACTTC; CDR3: CASSLEGEFVNEQYF
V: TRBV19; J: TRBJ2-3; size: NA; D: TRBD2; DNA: TGTGCCAGTAATAGCGGGAGTGCAGATACGCAGTATTTT; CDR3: CASNSGSADTQYF
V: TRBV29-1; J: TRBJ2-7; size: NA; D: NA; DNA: TGCAGCGTCATCAGGGGGGACGAGCAGTACTTC; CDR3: CSVIRGDEQYF
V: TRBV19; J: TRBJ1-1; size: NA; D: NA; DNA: TGTGCCAGTAACATGAACACTGAAGCTTTCTTT; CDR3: CASNMNTEAFF
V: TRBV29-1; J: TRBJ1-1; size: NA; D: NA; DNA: TGCAGCGTCGTGCTCGCAGTGAACACTGAAGCTTTCTTT; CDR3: CSVVLAVNTEAFF
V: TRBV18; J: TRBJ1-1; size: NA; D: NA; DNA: TGTGCCAGCTCACCACGGACAGCAATCACTGAAGCTTTCTTT; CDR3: CASSPRTAITEAFF
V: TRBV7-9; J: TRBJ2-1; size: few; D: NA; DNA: TGTGCCAGCAGCAAGGAGACTAGTGGTGAGCAGTTCTTC; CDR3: CASSKETSGEQFF
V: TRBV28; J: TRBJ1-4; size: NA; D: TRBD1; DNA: TGTGCCAGCAGGAGAAGACAGGGGCGGGAAAAACTGTTTTTT; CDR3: CASRRRQGREKLFF
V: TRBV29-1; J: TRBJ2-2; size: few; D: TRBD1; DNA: TGCAGCGCGGGACAGGGGGGAGCCGGGGAGCTGTTTTTT; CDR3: CSAGQGGAGELFF
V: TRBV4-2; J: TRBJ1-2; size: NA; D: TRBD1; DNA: TGTGCCAGCAGCTGGACAGGGGGAGAGCGTGGCTACACCTTC; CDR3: CASSWTGGERGYTF
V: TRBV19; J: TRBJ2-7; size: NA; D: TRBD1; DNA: TGTGCCAGTAGTACCGCAGGACAGGGGAGGCACGAGCAGTACTTC; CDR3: CASSTAGQGRHEQYF